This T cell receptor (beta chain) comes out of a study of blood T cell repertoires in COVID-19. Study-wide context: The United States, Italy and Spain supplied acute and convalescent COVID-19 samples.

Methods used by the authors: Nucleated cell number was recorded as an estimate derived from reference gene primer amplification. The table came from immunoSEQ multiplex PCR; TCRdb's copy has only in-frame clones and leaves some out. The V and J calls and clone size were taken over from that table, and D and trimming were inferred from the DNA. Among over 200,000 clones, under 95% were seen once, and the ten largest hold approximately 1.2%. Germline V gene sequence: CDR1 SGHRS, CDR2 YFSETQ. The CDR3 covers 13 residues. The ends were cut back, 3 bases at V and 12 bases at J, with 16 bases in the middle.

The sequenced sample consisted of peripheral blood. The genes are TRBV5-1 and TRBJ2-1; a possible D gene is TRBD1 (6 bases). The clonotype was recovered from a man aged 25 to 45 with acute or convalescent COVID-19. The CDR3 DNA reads TGCGCCAGCAGCTCAGCACAACAGGGATTGCAGTTCTTC. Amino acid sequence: CASSSAQQGLQFF. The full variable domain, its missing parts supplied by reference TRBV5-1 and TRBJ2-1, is KAGVTQTPRYLIKTRGQQVTLSCSPISGHRSVSWYQQTPGQGLQFLFEYFSETQRNKGNFPGRFSGRQFSNSRSEMNVSTLELGDSALYLCASSSAQQGLQFFGPGTRLTVL.